These T cell receptor beta chains were read from a single sample in a study of OX40 agonist ivuxolimab in advanced cancers. Method: immunoSEQ multiplex PCR; TCRdb's copy keeps in-frame clones and lacks some. This sample yields about 55,000 clones, of which about 90% are seen a single time; 5.5% to 8% belongs to the top ten. Sample: CD4+ or CD8+ T cells sorted from blood, taken in a trial of the OX40 agonist ivuxolimab. These receptors all come from an adult with an advanced solid tumor such as melanoma, head and neck, liver or kidney cancer. Each CDR3 is given with its conserved first and last residue. D genes are given only for firm matches. The size of a clone is reported for some rows only, either as once, few or many, or as a class for expanded clones.

D	J	length	size	V	CDR3	DNA
NA	TRBJ1-5	16	NA	TRBV5-6	CASTDRLGAGNQPQHF	TGTGCCAGCACCGACAGACTCGGGGCCGGCAATCAGCCCCAGCATTTT
TRBD1	TRBJ1-5	15	NA	TRBV9	CASSVGTGGEQPQHF	TGTGCCAGCAGCGTGGGGACAGGGGGAGAGCAGCCCCAGCATTTT
NA	TRBJ2-3	11	once	TRBV9	CASSVADTQYF	TGTGCCAGCAGCGTAGCAGATACGCAGTATTTT
NA	TRBJ2-5	11	NA	TRBV7-9	CASVSQETQYF	TGTGCCAGCGTGTCGCAAGAGACCCAGTACTTC
NA	TRBJ1-4	16	NA	TRBV9	CASSPGIQATNEKLFF	TGTGCCAGCAGCCCGGGGATACAGGCAACTAATGAAAAACTGTTTTTT
TRBD2	TRBJ2-5	13	NA	TRBV7-9	CASRQNGGETQYF	TGTGCCAGCAGACAAAACGGGGGGGAGACCCAGTACTTC
NA	TRBJ2-3	14	NA	TRBV2	CASRRQESSDTQYF	TGTGCCAGCAGGCGACAGGAGTCGTCAGATACGCAGTATTTT
TRBD1	TRBJ1-5	13	few	TRBV4-1	CASRGGQNQPQHF	TGCGCCAGCAGGGGGGGACAGAATCAGCCCCAGCATTTT
TRBD2	TRBJ2-7	15	NA	TRBV11-2	CASSRTSGRGYEQYF	TGTGCCAGCAGCCGGACTAGCGGGAGGGGATACGAGCAGTACTTC
TRBD2	TRBJ2-1	13	NA	TRBV29-1	CSPGLAGVGEQFF	TGCAGCCCGGGACTAGCGGGAGTCGGGGAGCAGTTCTTC
NA	TRBJ2-2	14	NA	TRBV11-2	CASSLNAVTGELFF	TGTGCCAGCAGCTTGAATGCGGTAACCGGGGAGCTGTTTTTT